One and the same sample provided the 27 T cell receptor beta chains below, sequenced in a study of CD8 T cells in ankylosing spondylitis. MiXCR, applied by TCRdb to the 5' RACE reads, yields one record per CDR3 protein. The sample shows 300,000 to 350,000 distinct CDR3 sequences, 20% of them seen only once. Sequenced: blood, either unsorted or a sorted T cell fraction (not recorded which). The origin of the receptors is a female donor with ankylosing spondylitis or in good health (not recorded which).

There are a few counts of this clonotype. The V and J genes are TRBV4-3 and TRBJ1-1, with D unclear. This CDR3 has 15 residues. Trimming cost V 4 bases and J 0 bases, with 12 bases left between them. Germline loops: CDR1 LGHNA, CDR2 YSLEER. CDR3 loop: CASSREHAVNTEAFF. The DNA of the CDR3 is TGCGCCAGCAGCCGCGAACACGCCGTGAACACTGAAGCTTTCTTT.

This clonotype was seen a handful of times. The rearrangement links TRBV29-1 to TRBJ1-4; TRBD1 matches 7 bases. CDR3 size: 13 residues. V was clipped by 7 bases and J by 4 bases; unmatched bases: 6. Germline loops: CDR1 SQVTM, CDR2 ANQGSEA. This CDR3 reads CSGQGGGNEKLFF. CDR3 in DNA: TGCAGCGGGCAGGGGGGCGGTAATGAAAAACTGTTTTTT.

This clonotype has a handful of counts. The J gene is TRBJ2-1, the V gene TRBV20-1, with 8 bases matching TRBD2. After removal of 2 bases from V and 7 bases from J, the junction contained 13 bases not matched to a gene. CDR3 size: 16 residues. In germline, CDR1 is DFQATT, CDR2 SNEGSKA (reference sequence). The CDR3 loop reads CSARPLVSGMGNEQFF. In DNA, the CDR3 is TGCAGTGCTAGACCTCTCGTTAGCGGGATGGGTAATGAGCAGTTCTTC.

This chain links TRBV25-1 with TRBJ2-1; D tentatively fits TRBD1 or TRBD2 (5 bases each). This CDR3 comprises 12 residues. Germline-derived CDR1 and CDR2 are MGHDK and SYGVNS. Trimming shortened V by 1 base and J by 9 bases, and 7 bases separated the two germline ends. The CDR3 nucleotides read TGTGCCAGCAGTGAATTTGGGACTGAGCAGTTCTTC. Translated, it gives CASSEFGTEQFF.

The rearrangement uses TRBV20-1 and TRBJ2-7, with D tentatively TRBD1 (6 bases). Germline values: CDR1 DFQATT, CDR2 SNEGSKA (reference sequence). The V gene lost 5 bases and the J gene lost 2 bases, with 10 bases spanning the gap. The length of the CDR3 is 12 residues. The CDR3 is CSAARGTYEQYF. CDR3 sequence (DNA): TGCAGTGCTGCAAGGGGGACCTACGAGCAGTACTTC.

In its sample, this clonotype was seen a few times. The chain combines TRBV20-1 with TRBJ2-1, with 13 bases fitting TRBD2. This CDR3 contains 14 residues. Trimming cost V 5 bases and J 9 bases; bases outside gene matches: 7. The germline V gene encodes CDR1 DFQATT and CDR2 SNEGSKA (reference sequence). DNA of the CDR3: TGCAGTGCTCAACTAGCGGGAGGGCCGGGTGAGCAGTTCTTC. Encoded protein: CSAQLAGGPGEQFF.

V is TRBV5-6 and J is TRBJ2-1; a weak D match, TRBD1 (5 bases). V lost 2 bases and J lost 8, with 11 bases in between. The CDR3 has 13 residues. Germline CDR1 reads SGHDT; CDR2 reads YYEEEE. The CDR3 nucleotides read TGTGCCAGCAGCTTCGGGCAGGGCGATGAGCAGTTCTTC. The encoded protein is CASSFGQGDEQFF.

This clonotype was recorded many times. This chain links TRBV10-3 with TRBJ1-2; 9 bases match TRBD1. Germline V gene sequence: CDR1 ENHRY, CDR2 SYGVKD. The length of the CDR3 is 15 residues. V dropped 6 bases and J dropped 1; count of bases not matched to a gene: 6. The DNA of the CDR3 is TGTGCCATCAGACCGGGACAGGGAGATAACTATGGCTACACCTTC. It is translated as CAIRPGQGDNYGYTF.

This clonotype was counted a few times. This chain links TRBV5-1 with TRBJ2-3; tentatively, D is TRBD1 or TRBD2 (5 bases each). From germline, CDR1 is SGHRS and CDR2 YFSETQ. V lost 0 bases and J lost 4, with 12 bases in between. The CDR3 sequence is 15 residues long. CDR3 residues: CASSLVGGSPDTQYF. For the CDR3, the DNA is TGCGCCAGCAGCTTGGTTGGGGGATCCCCAGATACGCAGTATTTT.

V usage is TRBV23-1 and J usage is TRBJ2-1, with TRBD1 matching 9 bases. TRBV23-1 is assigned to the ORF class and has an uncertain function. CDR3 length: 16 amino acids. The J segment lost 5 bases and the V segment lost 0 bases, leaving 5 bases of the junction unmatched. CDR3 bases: TGCGCCAGCAGTCAATCTGGGGACAGGGTCCACAATGAGCAGTTCTTC. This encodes CASSQSGDRVHNEQFF.

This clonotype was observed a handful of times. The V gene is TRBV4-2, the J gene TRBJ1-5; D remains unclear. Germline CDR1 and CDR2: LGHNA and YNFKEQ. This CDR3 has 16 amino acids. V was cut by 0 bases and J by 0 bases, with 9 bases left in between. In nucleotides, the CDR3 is TGTGCCAGCAGCCAAGAGGTAGGGAGTAGCAATCAGCCCCAGCATTTT. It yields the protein CASSQEVGSSNQPQHF.

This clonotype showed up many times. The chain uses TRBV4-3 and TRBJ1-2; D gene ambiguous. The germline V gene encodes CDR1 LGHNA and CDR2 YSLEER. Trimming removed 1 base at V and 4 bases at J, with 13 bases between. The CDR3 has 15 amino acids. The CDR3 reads CASSQATDFPYGYTF. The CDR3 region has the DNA TGCGCCAGCAGCCAAGCCACGGATTTCCCCTATGGCTACACCTTC.

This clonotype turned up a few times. The CDR3 loop reads CASSLGLDRAGYTF. For the CDR3, the DNA is TGTGCCAGCAGCTTAGGGCTGGACAGGGCTGGCTACACCTTC. The chain combines TRBV7-8 with TRBJ1-2; 8 bases map to TRBD1. CDR3 length equals 14 residues. The junction had 5 bases not matched to a gene; V was cut back by 1 base and J by 7 bases. The germline CDR1 and CDR2 sequences are SGHVS and FQNEAQ.

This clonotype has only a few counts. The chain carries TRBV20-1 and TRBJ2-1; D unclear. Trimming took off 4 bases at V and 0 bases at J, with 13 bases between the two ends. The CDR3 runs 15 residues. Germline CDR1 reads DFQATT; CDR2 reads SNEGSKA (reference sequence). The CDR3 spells CSAIQRRSSYNEQFF. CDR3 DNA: TGCAGTGCTATACAGCGTCGTAGCTCCTACAATGAGCAGTTCTTC.

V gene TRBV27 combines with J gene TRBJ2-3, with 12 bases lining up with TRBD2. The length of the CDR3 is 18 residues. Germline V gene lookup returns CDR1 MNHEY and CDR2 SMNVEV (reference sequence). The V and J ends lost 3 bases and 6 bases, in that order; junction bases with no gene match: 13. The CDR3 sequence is CASSFLAGGSSHTDTQYF. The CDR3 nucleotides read TGTGCCAGCAGTTTTCTAGCGGGAGGGTCCTCTCACACCGATACGCAGTATTTT.

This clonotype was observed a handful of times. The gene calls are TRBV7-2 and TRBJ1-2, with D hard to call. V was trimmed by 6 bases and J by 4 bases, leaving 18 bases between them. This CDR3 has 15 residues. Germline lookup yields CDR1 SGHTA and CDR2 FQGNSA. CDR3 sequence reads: CASSLRSEGVYGYTF. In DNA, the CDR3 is TGTGCCAGCAGTCTTAGGTCTGAGGGAGTCTATGGCTACACCTTC.

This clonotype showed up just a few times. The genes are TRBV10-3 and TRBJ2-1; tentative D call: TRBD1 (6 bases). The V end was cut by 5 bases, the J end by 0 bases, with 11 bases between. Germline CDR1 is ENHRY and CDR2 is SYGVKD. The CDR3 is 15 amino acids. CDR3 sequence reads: CAISSDRSSYNEQFF. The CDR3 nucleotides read TGTGCCATCAGTTCCGACAGGAGCTCCTACAATGAGCAGTTCTTC.

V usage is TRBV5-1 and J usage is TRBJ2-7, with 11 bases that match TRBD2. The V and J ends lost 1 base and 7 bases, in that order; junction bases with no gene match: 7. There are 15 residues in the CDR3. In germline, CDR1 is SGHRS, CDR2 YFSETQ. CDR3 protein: CASSLTSGSTREQYF. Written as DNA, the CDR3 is TGCGCCAGCAGCTTGACTAGCGGGAGTACGAGGGAGCAGTACTTC.

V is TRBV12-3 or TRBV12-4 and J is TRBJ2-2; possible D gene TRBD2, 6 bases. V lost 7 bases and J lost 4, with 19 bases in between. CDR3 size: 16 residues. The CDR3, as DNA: TGTGCCAGCATTCCTTTGGGGGGATCCAGCACCGGGGAGCTGTTTTTT. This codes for CASIPLGGSSTGELFF.

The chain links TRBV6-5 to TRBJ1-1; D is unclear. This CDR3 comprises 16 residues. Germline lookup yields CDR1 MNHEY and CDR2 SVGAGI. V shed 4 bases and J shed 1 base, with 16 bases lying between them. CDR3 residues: CASSLLRGEGNTEAFF. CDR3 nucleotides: TGTGCCAGCAGTTTGCTCCGCGGGGAGGGGAACACTGAAGCTTTCTTT.

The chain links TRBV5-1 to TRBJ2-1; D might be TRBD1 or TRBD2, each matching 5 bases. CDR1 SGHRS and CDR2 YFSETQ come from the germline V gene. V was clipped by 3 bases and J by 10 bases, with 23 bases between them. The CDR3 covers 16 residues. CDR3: CASSWGSGLSIGEQFF. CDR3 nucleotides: TGCGCCAGCAGCTGGGGGAGCGGACTTTCTATCGGGGAGCAGTTCTTC.

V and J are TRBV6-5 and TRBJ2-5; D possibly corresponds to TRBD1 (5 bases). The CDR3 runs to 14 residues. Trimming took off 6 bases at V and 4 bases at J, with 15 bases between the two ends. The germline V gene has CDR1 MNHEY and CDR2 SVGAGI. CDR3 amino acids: CASSRVGALETQYF. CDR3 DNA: TGTGCCAGCAGCCGAGTTGGGGCCTTAGAGACCCAGTACTTC.

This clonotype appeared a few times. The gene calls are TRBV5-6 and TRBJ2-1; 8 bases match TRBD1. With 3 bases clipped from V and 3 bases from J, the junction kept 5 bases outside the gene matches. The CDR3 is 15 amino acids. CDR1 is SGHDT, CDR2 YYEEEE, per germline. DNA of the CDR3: TGTGCCAGCAGCTCGCAGGGGGCGATCTACAATGAGCAGTTCTTC. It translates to CASSSQGAIYNEQFF.

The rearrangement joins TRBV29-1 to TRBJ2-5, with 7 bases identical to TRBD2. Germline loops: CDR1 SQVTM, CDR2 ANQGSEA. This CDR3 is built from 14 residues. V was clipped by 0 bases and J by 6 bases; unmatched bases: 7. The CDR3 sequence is CSVEDGLVEQTQYF. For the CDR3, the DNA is TGCAGCGTTGAAGATGGACTAGTTGAACAGACCCAGTACTTC.

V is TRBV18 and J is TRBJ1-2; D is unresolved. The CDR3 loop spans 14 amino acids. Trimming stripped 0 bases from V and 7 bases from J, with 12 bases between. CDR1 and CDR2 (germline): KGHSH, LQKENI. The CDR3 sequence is CASSPPSKVAGYTF. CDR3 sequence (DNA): TGTGCCAGCTCACCACCATCTAAGGTGGCTGGCTACACCTTC.

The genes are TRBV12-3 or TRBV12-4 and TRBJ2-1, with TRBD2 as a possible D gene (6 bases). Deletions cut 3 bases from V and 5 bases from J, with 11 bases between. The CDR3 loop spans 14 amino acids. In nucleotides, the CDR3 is TGTGCCAGCAGTTTCACTAGCAGAGACAATGAGCAGTTCTTC. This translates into CASSFTSRDNEQFF.

CDR3 in DNA: TGTGCCATCAGTGAGTTGAGTGCGAGCCGTAGTTACAATGAGCAGTTCTTC. Translating it yields CAISELSASRSYNEQFF. The chain carries TRBV10-3 and TRBJ2-1, with D unclear. The germline V gene has CDR1 ENHRY and CDR2 SYGVKD. The CDR3 extends over 17 amino acids. Trimming pared 1 base from V and 4 bases from J, leaving 17 bases between.